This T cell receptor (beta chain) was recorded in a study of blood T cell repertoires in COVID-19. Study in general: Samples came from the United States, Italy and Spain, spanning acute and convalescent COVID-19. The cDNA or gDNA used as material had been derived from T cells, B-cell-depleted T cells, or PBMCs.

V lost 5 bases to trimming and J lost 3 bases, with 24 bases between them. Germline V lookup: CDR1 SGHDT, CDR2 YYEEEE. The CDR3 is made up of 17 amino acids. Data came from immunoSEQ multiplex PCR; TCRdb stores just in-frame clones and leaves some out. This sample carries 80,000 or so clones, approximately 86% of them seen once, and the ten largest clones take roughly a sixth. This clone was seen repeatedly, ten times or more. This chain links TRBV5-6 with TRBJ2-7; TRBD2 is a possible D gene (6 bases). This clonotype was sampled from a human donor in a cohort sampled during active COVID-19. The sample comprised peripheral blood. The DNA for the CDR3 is TGTGCCAGCAGGGCCCCCCTGCGGGACGGACCCTACTACGAGCAGTACTTC. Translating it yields CASRAPLRDGPYYEQYF.